This T cell receptor beta chain was captured in a study of T cell repertoires in cytomegalovirus infection. MiXCR was run by TCRdb on the reads, yielding one entry per CDR3 protein. The sample carries approximately 250,000 distinct CDR3 sequences, 22% recorded once. Specimen: CD8+ T cells from PBMCs. This TCR came from a human donor in good health (CMV status not recorded). Some clones in this sample may be carry-over from other donors' samples.

CDR3 DNA sequence: TGCGCCAGCAGCTTGTTCGCCGGGGCCAACGTCCTGACTTTC. This translates into CASSLFAGANVLTF. The chain has TRBV5-1 and TRBJ2-6; D is unresolved. Trimming cost V 1 base and J 4 bases, with 6 bases left between them. Looked up from germline, CDR1 is SGHRS and CDR2 is YFSETQ. The CDR3 totals 14 residues.